This entry lists 21 T cell receptor beta chains sequenced from one sample in a study of blood T cell repertoires in COVID-19. Clones were read by immunoSEQ multiplex PCR, and TCRdb kept only the in-frame ones, dropping some. The sample includes fewer than 350,000 clones, approximately 87% seen only once; the top ten take about 12%. Sequenced material: peripheral blood. These receptors came from a young woman with COVID-19, enrolled during active disease.

This clone has a single count. The CDR3 sequence: CASLPRGSAGEAFF. The CDR3 DNA is TGTGCCAGTCTCCCGAGAGGGAGCGCTGGTGAAGCTTTCTTT. The V and J genes are TRBV19 and TRBJ1-1; D is undetermined. Trimming shortened V by 8 bases and J by 7 bases, and 20 bases separated the two germline ends. From germline, CDR1 is LNHDA and CDR2 SQIVND (reference sequence). This CDR3 has 14 residues.

This clone was detected only a few times. The rearrangement links TRBV6-5 to TRBJ2-2; TRBD1 is a possible D gene (6 bases). The CDR3 extends over 15 amino acids. The germline V gene has CDR1 MNHEY and CDR2 SVGAGI. The ends were cut back, 6 bases at V and 1 base at J, with 12 bases in the middle. This CDR3 is CASRNDRRNTGELFF. CDR3 in DNA: TGTGCCAGCAGAAACGACAGGAGGAACACCGGGGAGCTGTTTTTT.

The chain is built from TRBV6-6 and TRBJ2-4; D is perhaps TRBD2 (5 bases). Germline CDR1 is MNHNY and CDR2 is SVGAGI (reference sequence). The V end was cut by 5 bases, the J end by 1 base, with 9 bases between. The CDR3 length is 14 residues. Here the CDR3 DNA reads TGTGCCAGCAGTCTGCCGGGGGCCAAAAACATTCAGTACTTC. This codes for CASSLPGAKNIQYF.

This sequence joins TRBV14 and TRBJ2-7, with D possibly matching TRBD1 (5 bases). CDR1 and CDR2 (germline): SGHDN, FVKESK. CDR3 length: 14 amino acids. The V and J ends lost 1 base and 6 bases respectively, with 13 bases between them. The CDR3 spells CASSQGGRAGEQYF. CDR3 bases: TGTGCCAGCAGCCAAGGGGGCAGGGCTGGCGAGCAGTACTTC.

V is TRBV28 and J is TRBJ2-4; D is possibly TRBD2 (5 bases). The germline gives CDR1 MDHEN, CDR2 SYDVKM. V shed 3 bases and J shed 0 bases, with 9 bases lying between them. The CDR3 loop spans 15 amino acids. In DNA, the CDR3 is TGTGCCAGCAGTTTTAACGGGGTAGCCAAAAACATTCAGTACTTC. It codes for CASSFNGVAKNIQYF.

The J gene is TRBJ1-4, the V gene TRBV19, with D unresolved. The CDR3 consists of 15 residues. The ends were cut back, 3 bases at V and 7 bases at J, with 15 bases in the middle. Germline-derived CDR1 and CDR2 are LNHDA and SQIVND (reference sequence). CDR3 in DNA: TGTGCCAGTAGTATCCTACTGGGTGCGGGTGAAAAACTGTTTTTT. This gives the protein CASSILLGAGEKLFF.

The chain combines TRBV11-2 with TRBJ1-1; possible D gene TRBD1, 5 bases. There are 15 residues in the CDR3. Germline CDR1 SGHAT, CDR2 FQNNGV. V lost 3 bases to trimming and J lost 1 base, with 12 bases between them. The CDR3: CASSLGGTPNTEAFF. In DNA form, the CDR3 reads TGTGCCAGCAGCTTGGGGGGAACTCCGAACACTGAAGCTTTCTTT.

This sequence joins TRBV6-5 and TRBJ1-2; D is possibly TRBD1 (5 bases). V was cut by 5 bases and J by 7 bases, with 14 bases left in between. This CDR3 comprises 13 residues. The V gene's germline CDR1 is MNHEY and CDR2 SVGAGI. The CDR3: CASSTSPRAGYTF. The DNA for the CDR3 is TGTGCCAGCAGTACATCCCCCAGGGCTGGCTACACCTTC.

This clone has just one count. The chain joins TRBV11-2 to TRBJ2-3; 7 bases align to TRBD2. This CDR3 has 15 residues. V was pared by 4 bases and J by 4 bases, with 8 bases of the junction left unmatched. Germline CDR1 is SGHAT and CDR2 is FQNNGV. The CDR3 region is CASSSRGLDADTQYF. The CDR3 DNA sequence: TGTGCCAGCAGCTCTCGAGGACTAGATGCAGATACGCAGTATTTT.

The rearrangement links TRBV2 to TRBJ1-1; weak D call: TRBD1 (5 bases). The CDR3 is 15 residues long. Germline CDR1 is SNHLY and CDR2 is FYNNEI. Trimming took 6 bases from V and 5 from J, leaving 19 bases between them. As DNA, the CDR3 is TGTGCCAGCAGGGATATTGGAGGGACTGGGACTGAAGCTTTCTTT. This translates into CASRDIGGTGTEAFF.

The V call is TRBV18, the J call TRBJ1-3; D is ambiguous. V lost 3 bases and J lost 4, with 4 bases in between. Germline V gene sequence: CDR1 KGHSH, CDR2 LQKENI. The CDR3 extends over 12 amino acids. The CDR3 DNA reads as TGTGCCAGCTCACCGACAGGAAACACCATATATTTT. Its translation is CASSPTGNTIYF.

This clone was counted between two and nine times. This rearrangement joins TRBV2 to TRBJ1-5, with D perhaps TRBD1 (5 bases). Per germline, CDR1 SNHLY and CDR2 FYNNEI. Trimming took off 6 bases at V and 3 bases at J, with 15 bases between the two ends. The CDR3 consists of 15 residues. In DNA, the CDR3 is TGTGCCAGCAGGAAACTTAGACAGAACAATCAGCCCCAGCATTTT. It encodes CASRKLRQNNQPQHF.

A few counts support this clone. The rearrangement joins TRBV7-9 to TRBJ2-2; D ambiguous. With 8 bases removed from V and 2 bases from J, the gap between germline ends came to 12 bases. The CDR3 contains 14 residues. Germline CDR1 is SEHNR and CDR2 is FQNEAQ (reference sequence). The CDR3 loop is CASGDTVNTGELFF. In DNA, the CDR3 is TGTGCCAGCGGCGACACGGTAAACACCGGGGAGCTGTTTTTT. The whole variable domain, filled in from reference TRBV7-9 and TRBJ2-2, reads DTGVSQNPRHKITKRGQNVTFRCDPISEHNRLYWYRQTLGQGPEFLTYFQNEAQLEKSRLLSDRFSAERPKGSFSTLEIQRTEQGDSAMYLCASGDTVNTGELFFGEGSRLTVL.

The chain is built from TRBV19 and TRBJ2-3, with D possibly being TRBD2 (6 bases). This CDR3 has 14 residues. The germline V gene has CDR1 LNHDA and CDR2 SQIVND (reference sequence). Deletions cut 7 bases from V and 6 bases from J, with 17 bases between. The CDR3 protein is CASTGTPSRDTQYF. The CDR3 DNA is TGTGCCAGTACCGGGACTCCCTCGAGGGATACGCAGTATTTT.

V is TRBV5-6 and J is TRBJ2-7; possibly TRBD1 for D (6 bases). Germline V CDR1 and CDR2: SGHDT, YYEEEE. The CDR3 spans 15 residues. Deletions cut 0 bases from V and 4 bases from J, with 14 bases between. The CDR3 protein is CASSLGGQRVYEQYF. CDR3 sequence (DNA): TGTGCCAGCAGCTTGGGAGGACAGAGGGTATACGAGCAGTACTTC.

This rearrangement joins TRBV27 to TRBJ1-1; 7 bases are shared with TRBD1. In germline, CDR1 is MNHEY, CDR2 SMNVEV (reference sequence). V lost 3 bases, J lost 4 bases, and 5 bases stayed unmatched. The CDR3 is 14 residues long. CDR3 nucleotides: TGTGCCAGCAGTTTCCTAGGGGGCACCACTGAAGCTTTCTTT. Protein sequence: CASSFLGGTTEAFF.

The chain carries TRBV2 and TRBJ1-5; the D is unclear. CDR1 is SNHLY and CDR2 is FYNNEI in the germline V gene. The CDR3 extends over 12 amino acids. V was cut by 3 bases and J by 6 bases, with 6 bases left in between. This CDR3 is CASSDLTQPQHF. The CDR3 bases are TGTGCCAGCAGTGACCTAACTCAGCCCCAGCATTTT. The whole variable domain, filled in from reference TRBV2 and TRBJ1-5, reads EPEVTQTPSHQVTQMGQEVILRCVPISNHLYFYWYRQILGQKVEFLVSFYNNEISEKSEIFDDQFSVERPDGSNFTLKIRSTKLEDSAMYFCASSDLTQPQHFGDGTRLSIL.

The J gene is TRBJ1-2, the V gene TRBV6-4; 9 bases match TRBD1. V trimming: 6 bases; J trimming: 4 bases; junction bases outside the gene matches: 9. Germline V lookup: CDR1 MRHNA, CDR2 SNTAGT. CDR3 length: 15 amino acids. CDR3 amino acids: CASSPTGGNGYGYTF. The DNA for the CDR3 is TGTGCCAGCAGCCCCACAGGGGGCAACGGCTATGGCTACACCTTC.

The rearrangement links TRBV23-1 to TRBJ2-5; 8 bases align to TRBD2. TRBV23-1 falls under the ORF class, with uncertain function. This CDR3 region has 15 residues. The V and J ends lost 3 bases and 10 bases, in that order; junction bases with no gene match: 13. This chain's CDR3 is CASSHERGFGFDQYF. CDR3 sequence (DNA): TGCGCCAGCAGTCACGAGCGGGGGTTCGGATTCGACCAGTACTTC.

V is TRBV27 and J is TRBJ1-2, with D hard to call. Germline-derived CDR1 and CDR2 are MNHEY and SMNVEV (reference sequence). The CDR3 extends over 14 amino acids. The germline V and J ends were trimmed by 3 bases and 4 bases, with 12 bases remaining between them. The CDR3 spells CASSFRRVGYGYTF. The CDR3 nucleotides read TGTGCCAGCAGTTTCCGGCGGGTAGGCTATGGCTACACCTTC.

The chain is built from TRBV5-1 and TRBJ1-1; the D gene is possibly TRBD1 (6 bases). Trimming took 3 bases from V and 4 from J, leaving 13 bases between them. From germline, CDR1 is SGHRS and CDR2 YFSETQ. There are 14 residues in the CDR3. In DNA form, the CDR3 reads TGCGCCAGCAGCTGGGGGGGGCGCCTCACTGAAGCTTTCTTT. It translates to CASSWGGRLTEAFF. The variable domain in full, with the rest retrieved from reference TRBV5-1 and TRBJ1-1, is KAGVTQTPRYLIKTRGQQVTLSCSPISGHRSVSWYQQTPGQGLQFLFEYFSETQRNKGNFPGRFSGRQFSNSRSEMNVSTLELGDSALYLCASSWGGRLTEAFFGQGTRLTVV.